Shown below are 21 T cell receptor beta chains from a single sample sequenced in a study of a mutant IDH1 vaccine in newly diagnosed glioma. Their target antigens are unknown. This table comes from immunoSEQ multiplex PCR, and its TCRdb copy is limited to in-frame clones, with some not included. The sample shows under 85,000 clones, approximately 85% of them seen only once. Time point defined: week 23, last vaccination. What each vaccine dose contained was 300 ug of mutant IDH1 20-mer peptide, accompanied by topical imiquimod. The material was PBMCs, obtained from a glioma patient whose treatment included an IDH1 peptide vaccine. These receptor sequences come from a woman aged 50 to 65 with glioma.

For the CDR3, the DNA is TGCGCCAGCAGCTTTGACGGGACAGATACGCAGTATTTT. This sequence encodes CASSFDGTDTQYF. The V call is TRBV5-1, the J call TRBJ2-3; no definite D call. The V end was cut by 2 bases, the J end by 3 bases, with 7 bases between. The germline V gene has CDR1 SGHRS and CDR2 YFSETQ. This CDR3 region has 13 residues.

The chain couples TRBV18 to TRBJ2-7, with D hard to call. V lost 9 bases, J lost 0 bases, and 6 bases lay in between. CDR1 KGHSH and CDR2 LQKENI come from the germline V gene. The length of the CDR3 is 11 residues. In DNA, the CDR3 is TGTGCCAGATACAACTCCTACGAGCAGTACTTC. Residues: CARYNSYEQYF.

V is TRBV6-5 and J is TRBJ2-7; 8 bases are a match to TRBD2. The J segment lost 0 bases and the V segment lost 7 bases, leaving 5 bases of the junction unmatched. Germline V gene data show CDR1 as MNHEY and CDR2 as SVGAGI. The CDR3 is made up of 14 amino acids. The CDR3 loop reads CASTREGNSYEQYF. The CDR3, as DNA: TGTGCCAGCACCCGGGAGGGCAACTCCTACGAGCAGTACTTC.

The CDR3 sequence is CAWSLAGASRDTQYF. In DNA, the CDR3 is TGTGCCTGGAGTCTTGCGGGAGCCTCACGCGATACGCAGTATTTT. The chain combines TRBV30 with TRBJ2-3; 7 bases are shared with TRBD2. The CDR3 has 15 amino acids. CDR1 is GTSNPN, CDR2 SVGIG, per germline (reference sequence). J was trimmed by 6 bases and V by 2 bases; bases with no gene match: 11.

The chain carries TRBV9 and TRBJ2-3; TRBD1 matches 8 bases. The V gene's germline CDR1 is SGDLS and CDR2 YYNGEE. V lost 1 base, J lost 3 bases, and 7 bases stayed unmatched. The CDR3 is made up of 16 amino acids. DNA of the CDR3: TGTGCCAGCAGCGTAAACCAGGGGGCGCGGACAGATACGCAGTATTTT. Translating gives CASSVNQGARTDTQYF.

Only a few counts were recorded for this clone. The V and J genes are TRBV10-3 and TRBJ1-5; 7 bases line up with TRBD1. Germline V lookup: CDR1 ENHRY, CDR2 SYGVKD. The CDR3 is made up of 15 amino acids. V was clipped by 0 bases and J by 4 bases; unmatched bases: 3. CDR3 coding DNA: TGTGCCATCAGTGAGTCAAGGGGGCCGAATCAGCCCCAGCATTTT. It encodes CAISESRGPNQPQHF.

This clone was observed a few times. The V gene is TRBV9, the J gene TRBJ1-1, with D possibly TRBD1 on 5 matching bases. The length of the CDR3 is 15 residues. Germline assignment: CDR1 SGDLS and CDR2 YYNGEE. V was cut by 0 bases and J by 4 bases, with 13 bases left in between. The CDR3 here is CASSVVGEGITEAFF. CDR3 DNA sequence: TGTGCCAGCAGCGTAGTGGGTGAGGGGATCACTGAAGCTTTCTTT.

J is TRBJ1-1 and V is TRBV28; D remains unclear. Trimming took off 2 bases at V and 11 bases at J, with 12 bases between the two ends. Germline V gene data show CDR1 as MDHEN and CDR2 as SYDVKM. This CDR3 contains 12 residues. The CDR3 DNA reads TGTGCCAGCAGTTTAAGGGTGGGTAGCGCTTTCTTT. Protein sequence: CASSLRVGSAFF.

CDR3 DNA: TGTGCCAGCAGCGTAGGGAGGCTAGCGGGAGGGCCGAGCGAGGAGACCCAGTACTTC. The encoded protein is CASSVGRLAGGPSEETQYF. The gene calls are TRBV7-9 and TRBJ2-5; 12 bases are a match to TRBD2. This CDR3 has 19 amino acids. Trimming removed 5 bases from V and 5 bases from J; junction bases left unmatched: 18. CDR1 SEHNR and CDR2 FQNEAQ come from the germline V gene (reference sequence).

The rearrangement joins TRBV2 to TRBJ2-7; no clear D gene. Germline V CDR1 and CDR2: SNHLY, FYNNEI. The V gene lost 4 bases and the J gene lost 6 bases, with 10 bases spanning the gap. This CDR3 comprises 12 residues. The CDR3 coding sequence is TGTGCCAGCAGTGGACGATCGGTCGAGCAGTACTTC. It specifies CASSGRSVEQYF.

V is TRBV15 and J is TRBJ1-2; 8 bases map to TRBD1. The CDR3 spans 15 residues. V lost 0 bases, J lost 4 bases, and 4 bases stayed unmatched. The germline V gene encodes CDR1 LNHNV and CDR2 YYDKDF (reference sequence). The CDR3 DNA sequence: TGTGCCACCAGCAGAGAAGGGACAGGCTTCTATGGCTACACCTTC. It translates to CATSREGTGFYGYTF.

The chain joins TRBV5-1 to TRBJ1-1; the D is unclear. Trimming took off 0 bases at V and 3 bases at J, with 15 bases between the two ends. CDR3 length: 16 residues. The germline V gene encodes CDR1 SGHRS and CDR2 YFSETQ. For the CDR3, the DNA is TGCGCCAGCAGCTTGGTAAGTTCGAAAAGGGACACTGAAGCTTTCTTT. Translated, it gives CASSLVSSKRDTEAFF.

The chain uses TRBV2 and TRBJ1-2; D might be TRBD1 (6 bases). The V gene lost 5 bases and the J gene lost 4 bases, with 20 bases spanning the gap. This CDR3 region has 16 residues. CDR1 is SNHLY and CDR2 is FYNNEI in the germline V gene. Here the CDR3 DNA reads TGTGCCAGCAGTCCCCGTACCACCGACAGGCTCTATGGCTACACCTTC. It yields the protein CASSPRTTDRLYGYTF.

This clone was detected only once. V is TRBV4-1 and J is TRBJ2-6; D gene uncertain. V was trimmed by 3 bases and J by 0 bases, leaving 6 bases between them. The CDR3 runs to 15 residues. Germline V gives CDR1 MGHRA, CDR2 YSYEKL. CDR3 sequence: CASSHLYSGANVLTF. In nucleotides, the CDR3 is TGCGCCAGCAGCCACCTCTACTCTGGGGCCAACGTCCTGACTTTC.

This chain joins TRBV6-6 and TRBJ2-7; D is undetermined. CDR1 and CDR2 (germline): MNHNY, SVGAGI (reference sequence). V gave up 5 bases and J gave up 3 bases, with 11 bases separating them. The CDR3 is 13 amino acids. CDR3 loop: CASSTPRHYEQYF. CDR3 nucleotides: TGTGCCAGCAGTACACCGCGGCACTACGAGCAGTACTTC.

In this sample, this clone turned up once. This rearrangement joins TRBV30 to TRBJ2-3, with 7 bases aligning to TRBD2. The CDR3 has 15 amino acids. V was pared by 8 bases and J by 2 bases, with 13 bases of the junction left unmatched. CDR1 is GTSNPN, CDR2 SVGIG, per germline (reference sequence). CDR3 loop: CARQGSGSNTDTQYF. CDR3 sequence (DNA): TGTGCCCGCCAGGGTAGCGGGTCCAACACAGATACGCAGTATTTT.

V usage is TRBV27 and J usage is TRBJ1-4, with TRBD1 matching over 9 bases. This CDR3 has 15 amino acids. Germline lookup yields CDR1 MNHEY and CDR2 SMNVEV (reference sequence). V lost 6 bases to trimming and J lost 8 bases; unmatched junction nucleotides: 10. The CDR3 DNA reads as TGTGCCAGCAGGCTACAGGGGGCTTCAGAAGAAAAACTGTTTTTT. Residues: CASRLQGASEEKLFF.

The chain joins TRBV6-5 to TRBJ1-2; the D gene is possibly TRBD1 (5 bases). CDR1 and CDR2 from the germline V gene are MNHEY and SVGAGI. The CDR3 has 13 residues. V lost 4 bases to trimming and J lost 8 bases, with 14 bases between them. The CDR3 protein is CASSSLGGSGYTF. The CDR3 DNA follows: TGTGCCAGCAGTTCCCTCGGGGGGTCCGGCTACACCTTC.

This chain uses TRBV9 with TRBJ2-1; the match to TRBD2 covers 11 bases. The J segment lost 9 bases and the V segment lost 3 bases, leaving 11 bases of the junction unmatched. CDR3 length: 16 residues. Germline V gene data show CDR1 as SGDLS and CDR2 as YYNGEE. In nucleotides, the CDR3 is TGTGCCAGCAGCGGTAGCGGGAGGGCCGATTTAGGTGAGCAGTTCTTC. This encodes CASSGSGRADLGEQFF.

V gene TRBV9 combines with J gene TRBJ2-7, with TRBD1 matching over 10 bases. Germline CDR1 and CDR2: SGDLS and YYNGEE. The CDR3 is made up of 15 amino acids. Trimming at V came to 3 bases and at J to 5 bases, leaving 8 bases not matched to a gene. The DNA for the CDR3 is TGTGCCAGCAGCGCGGGGACAGGGGTTCACCACGAGCAGTACTTC. Translating it yields CASSAGTGVHHEQYF.

V and J are TRBV9 and TRBJ2-5, with D perhaps matching TRBD1 (5 bases). The CDR3 covers 14 residues. V dropped 2 bases and J dropped 5 bases, with 13 bases sitting between them. CDR1 is SGDLS and CDR2 is YYNGEE in the germline V gene. This CDR3 is CASSVWGLGETQYF. DNA for the CDR3: TGTGCCAGCAGCGTGTGGGGCCTTGGCGAGACCCAGTACTTC.